The 2 T cell receptor beta chains listed next were all sequenced from one sample in a study of T cells after somatic rescue of genetic block. Sequenced by immunoSEQ multiplex PCR; TCRdb stores in-frame clones only, minus some. The profile covers fewer than 150,000 clones, with under 95% appearing a single time and about 1.5% taken by the ten largest. The sample was peripheral blood mononuclear cells (PBMCs). Receptors originate from a woman between 18 and 29 years old.

The J gene is TRBJ1-1, the V gene TRBV10-3; weak D call: TRBD1 (5 bases). Trimming took 2 bases from V and 7 from J, leaving 11 bases between them. This CDR3 has 13 residues. Germline CDR1 ENHRY, CDR2 SYGVKD. The chain's CDR3 is CAISEGAGSEAFF. The CDR3 DNA reads as TGTGCCATCAGTGAGGGGGCAGGGAGTGAAGCTTTCTTT.

The chain has TRBV5-1 and TRBJ2-2; D unresolved. CDR1 SGHRS and CDR2 YFSETQ come from the germline V gene. The germline V and J ends were trimmed by 0 bases and 4 bases, with 7 bases remaining between them. The CDR3 has 14 residues. CDR3 coding DNA: TGCGCCAGCAGCTTGGATGCGTTCACCGGGGAGCTGTTTTTT. As protein: CASSLDAFTGELFF.